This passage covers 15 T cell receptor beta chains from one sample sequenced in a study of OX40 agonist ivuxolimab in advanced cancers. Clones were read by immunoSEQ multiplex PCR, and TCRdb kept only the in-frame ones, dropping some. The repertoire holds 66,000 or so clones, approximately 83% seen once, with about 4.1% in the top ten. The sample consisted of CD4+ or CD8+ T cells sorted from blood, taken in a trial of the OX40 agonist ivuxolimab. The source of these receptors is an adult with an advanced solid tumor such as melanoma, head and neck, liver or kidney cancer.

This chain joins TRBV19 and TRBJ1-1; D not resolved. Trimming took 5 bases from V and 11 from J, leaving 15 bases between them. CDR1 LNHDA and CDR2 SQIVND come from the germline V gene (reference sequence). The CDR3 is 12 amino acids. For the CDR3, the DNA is TGTGCCAGTAGTGCCCGACGTGGATTGGCTTTCTTT. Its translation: CASSARRGLAFF.

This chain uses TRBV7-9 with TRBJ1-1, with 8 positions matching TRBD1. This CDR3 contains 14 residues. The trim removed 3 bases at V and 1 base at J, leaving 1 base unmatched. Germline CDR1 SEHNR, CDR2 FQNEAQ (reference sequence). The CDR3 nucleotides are TGTGCCAGCAGCTTTGGACAGGGGAACACTGAAGCTTTCTTT. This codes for CASSFGQGNTEAFF.

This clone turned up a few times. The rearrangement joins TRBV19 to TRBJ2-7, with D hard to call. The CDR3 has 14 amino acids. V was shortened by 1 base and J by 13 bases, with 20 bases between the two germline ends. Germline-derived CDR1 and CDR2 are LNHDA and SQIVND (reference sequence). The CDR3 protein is CASSIGAGSTNEYF. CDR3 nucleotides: TGTGCCAGTAGTATAGGGGCAGGTTCTACGAATGAATACTTC.

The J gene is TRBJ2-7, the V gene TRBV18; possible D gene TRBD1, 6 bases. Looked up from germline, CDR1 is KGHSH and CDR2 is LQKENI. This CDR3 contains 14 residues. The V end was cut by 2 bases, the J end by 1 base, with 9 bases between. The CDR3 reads CASSPGRGSYEQYF. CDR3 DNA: TGTGCCAGCTCACCAGGCAGGGGATCCTACGAGCAGTACTTC.

CDR3: CASSFQGGGELFF. For the CDR3, the DNA is TGTGCCAGCAGCTTCCAGGGAGGCGGGGAGCTGTTTTTT. This chain connects TRBV7-2 to TRBJ2-2; D might be TRBD2 (6 bases). The CDR3 is 13 residues long. The ends were cut back, 3 bases at V and 7 bases at J, with 9 bases in the middle. Germline V gives CDR1 SGHTA, CDR2 FQGNSA.

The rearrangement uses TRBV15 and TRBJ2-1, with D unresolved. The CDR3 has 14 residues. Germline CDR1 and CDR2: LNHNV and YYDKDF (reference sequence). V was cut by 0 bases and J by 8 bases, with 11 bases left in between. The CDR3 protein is CATSRDLRADEQFF. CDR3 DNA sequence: TGTGCCACCAGCAGAGACCTTAGAGCCGATGAGCAGTTCTTC.

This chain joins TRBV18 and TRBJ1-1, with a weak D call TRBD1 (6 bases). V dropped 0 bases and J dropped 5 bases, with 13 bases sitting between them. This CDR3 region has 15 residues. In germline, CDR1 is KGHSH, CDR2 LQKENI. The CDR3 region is CASSPPVGGATEAFF. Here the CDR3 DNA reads TGTGCCAGCTCACCACCGGTTGGGGGGGCGACTGAAGCTTTCTTT.

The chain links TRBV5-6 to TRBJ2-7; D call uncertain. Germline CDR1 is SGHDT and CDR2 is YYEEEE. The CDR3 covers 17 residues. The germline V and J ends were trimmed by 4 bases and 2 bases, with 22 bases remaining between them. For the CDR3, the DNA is TGTGCCAGCAGCCATCAATGGCCCGAGTACAGAACCTACGAGCAGTACTTC. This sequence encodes CASSHQWPEYRTYEQYF.

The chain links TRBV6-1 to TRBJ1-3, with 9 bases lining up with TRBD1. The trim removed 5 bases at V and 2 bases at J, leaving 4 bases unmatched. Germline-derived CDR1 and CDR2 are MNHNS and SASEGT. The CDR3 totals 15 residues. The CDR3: CASSSGTGTGNTIYF. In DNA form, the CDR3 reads TGTGCCAGCAGTTCCGGGACAGGGACTGGAAACACCATATATTTT.

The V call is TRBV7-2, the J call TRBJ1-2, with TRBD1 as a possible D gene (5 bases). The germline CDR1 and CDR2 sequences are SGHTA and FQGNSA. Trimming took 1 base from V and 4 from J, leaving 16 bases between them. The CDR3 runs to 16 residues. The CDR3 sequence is CASSLVADSRLYGYTF. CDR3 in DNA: TGTGCCAGCAGCTTAGTAGCAGACAGCAGACTCTATGGCTACACCTTC.

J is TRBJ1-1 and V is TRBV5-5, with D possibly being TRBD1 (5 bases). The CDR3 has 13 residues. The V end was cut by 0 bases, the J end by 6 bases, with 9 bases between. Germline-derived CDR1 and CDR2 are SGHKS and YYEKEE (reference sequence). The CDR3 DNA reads TGTGCCAGCAGCTTGGGACAGATAGCTGAAGCTTTCTTT. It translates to CASSLGQIAEAFF.

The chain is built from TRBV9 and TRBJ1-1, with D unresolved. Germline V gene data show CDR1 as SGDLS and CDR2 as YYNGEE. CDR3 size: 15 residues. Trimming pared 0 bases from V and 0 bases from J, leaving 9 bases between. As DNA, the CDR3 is TGTGCCAGCAGCGTAGACGGGCAGATGAACACTGAAGCTTTCTTT. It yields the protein CASSVDGQMNTEAFF.

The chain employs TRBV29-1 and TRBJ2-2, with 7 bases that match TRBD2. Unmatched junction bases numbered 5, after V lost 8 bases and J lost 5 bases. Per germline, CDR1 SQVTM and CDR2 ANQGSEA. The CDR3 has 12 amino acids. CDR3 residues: CSIWGGTGELFF. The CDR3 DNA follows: TGCAGCATCTGGGGAGGGACCGGGGAGCTGTTTTTT.

In DNA, the CDR3 is TGTGCCAGCAGAAAATCAGGGGGCGCCGAAGCTTTCTTT. Encoded protein: CASRKSGGAEAFF. V and J are TRBV25-1 and TRBJ1-1; 8 bases match TRBD1. Germline lookup yields CDR1 MGHDK and CDR2 SYGVNS. CDR3 length equals 13 residues. Germline trimming cut 6 bases from V and 8 bases from J; bases unmatched to any gene: 8.

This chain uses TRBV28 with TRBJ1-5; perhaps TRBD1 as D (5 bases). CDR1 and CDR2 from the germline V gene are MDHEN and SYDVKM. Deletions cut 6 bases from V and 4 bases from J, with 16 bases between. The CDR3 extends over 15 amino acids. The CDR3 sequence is CASRRWGVTNQPQHF. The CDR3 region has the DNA TGTGCCAGCAGAAGATGGGGGGTTACTAATCAGCCCCAGCATTTT.